A single sample gave rise to the 17 T cell receptor beta chains below, sequenced in a study of cytomegalovirus exposure and HLA in healthy donors. Here immunoSEQ multiplex PCR was the method, and the copy in TCRdb shows in-frame clones only, minus some. The sample contains about 78,000 clones, about 96% of which appear only once. The sample consisted of PBMCs. The receptors come from a man younger than 35 in good health and CMV-seropositive.

The gene calls are TRBV19 and TRBJ1-3; possible D gene TRBD1, 5 bases. This CDR3 comprises 14 residues. The germline V and J ends were trimmed by 4 bases and 2 bases, with 9 bases remaining between them. Germline loops: CDR1 LNHDA, CDR2 SQIVND (reference sequence). CDR3 sequence (DNA): TGTGCCAGTAGTACGGGGGACGCTGGAAACACCATATATTTT. Amino acids: CASSTGDAGNTIYF.

This CDR3 is CASGGRAVNTEAFF. Here the CDR3 DNA reads TGTGCCAGCGGCGGCAGGGCCGTCAACACTGAAGCTTTCTTT. The V gene is TRBV5-4, the J gene TRBJ1-1; D is perhaps TRBD1 (5 bases). The V end was cut by 7 bases, the J end by 2 bases, with 15 bases between. There are 14 residues in the CDR3. From germline, CDR1 is SGHNT and CDR2 YYREEE (reference sequence).

This chain connects TRBV19 to TRBJ1-1; 8 bases map to TRBD1. Germline CDR1 reads LNHDA; CDR2 reads SQIVND (reference sequence). With 6 bases clipped from V and 1 base from J, the junction kept 7 bases outside the gene matches. CDR3 length equals 15 residues. This CDR3 reads CASSPRQGRNTEAFF. The CDR3 coding sequence is TGTGCCAGTAGCCCTCGACAGGGGCGGAACACTGAAGCTTTCTTT. The full variable domain, completed using reference TRBV19 and TRBJ1-1, is DGGITQSPKYLFRKEGQNVTLSCEQNLNHDAMYWYRQDPGQGLRLIYYSQIVNDFQKGDIAEGYSVSREKKESFPLTVTSAQKNPTAFYLCASSPRQGRNTEAFFGQGTRLTVV.

The chain combines TRBV16 with TRBJ2-7; D possibly corresponds to TRBD2 (5 bases). CDR1 and CDR2 from the germline V gene are KGHSY and FQNENV. The CDR3 contains 11 residues. The ends were cut back, 3 bases at V and 7 bases at J, with 7 bases in the middle. The CDR3 region has the DNA TGTGCCAGCAGCCACTCGGGGGAGCAGTACTTC. Translated, it gives CASSHSGEQYF.

This sequence joins TRBV18 and TRBJ2-4, with 8 bases matching TRBD1. Trimming removed 2 bases from V and 1 base from J; junction bases left unmatched: 1. The CDR3 consists of 15 residues. Germline V CDR1 and CDR2: KGHSH, LQKENI. CDR3 sequence reads: CASSPRQGAKNIQYF. The DNA for the CDR3 is TGTGCCAGCTCACCAAGACAGGGGGCCAAAAACATTCAGTACTTC.

The chain carries TRBV7-9 and TRBJ2-1; tentative D call: TRBD2 (6 bases). In germline, CDR1 is SEHNR, CDR2 FQNEAQ (reference sequence). CDR3 length: 18 amino acids. V was trimmed by 4 bases and J by 6 bases, leaving 25 bases between them. CDR3 in DNA: TGTGCCAGCAGCTCCGAGGAGGGCGGAGCGGGCGACTTCAATGAGCAGTTCTTC. This gives the protein CASSSEEGGAGDFNEQFF. Variable domain in full (rest from reference TRBV7-9 and TRBJ2-1): DTGVSQNPRHKITKRGQNVTFRCDPISEHNRLYWYRQTLGQGPEFLTYFQNEAQLEKSRLLSDRFSAERPKGSFSTLEIQRTEQGDSAMYLCASSSEEGGAGDFNEQFFGPGTRLTVL.

The chain combines TRBV6-6 with TRBJ1-5; D possibly corresponds to TRBD1 (5 bases). Germline-derived CDR1 and CDR2 are MNHNY and SVGAGI (reference sequence). This CDR3 comprises 14 residues. V was pared by 6 bases and J by 3 bases, with 12 bases between. The CDR3 region has the DNA TGTGCCAGCAGCTCGACAGCGTACAATCAGCCCCAGCATTTT. It codes for CASSSTAYNQPQHF.

The chain combines TRBV10-3 with TRBJ2-1; 10 bases are a match to TRBD2. The length of the CDR3 is 15 residues. With V trimmed by 9 bases and J by 0 bases, 5 bases remained unmatched. CDR1 is ENHRY, CDR2 SYGVKD, per germline. Here the CDR3 DNA reads TGTGCCATTTCGGGACTAGCGCTCTCCTACAATGAGCAGTTCTTC. Its translation is CAISGLALSYNEQFF.

The chain combines TRBV9 with TRBJ2-2; weak D call: TRBD1 (5 bases). The ends were cut back, 6 bases at V and 0 bases at J, with 9 bases in the middle. Germline V gene lookup returns CDR1 SGDLS and CDR2 YYNGEE. CDR3 length: 14 residues. CDR3 sequence: CASKGDSNTGELFF. The CDR3, as DNA: TGTGCCAGCAAAGGGGATTCGAACACCGGGGAGCTGTTTTTT.

This rearrangement joins TRBV15 to TRBJ1-5; possibly TRBD1 for D (5 bases). CDR1 is LNHNV and CDR2 is YYDKDF in the germline V gene (reference sequence). Trimming stripped 5 bases from V and 5 bases from J, with 10 bases between. The CDR3 loop spans 13 amino acids. CDR3 residues: CATSAGGYQPQHF. CDR3 DNA: TGTGCCACCAGCGCGGGGGGTTATCAGCCCCAGCATTTT.

This chain uses TRBV19 with TRBJ1-5, with a possible D match to TRBD1 (5 bases). V dropped 7 bases and J dropped 7 bases, with 20 bases sitting between them. The germline CDR1 and CDR2 sequences are LNHDA and SQIVND (reference sequence). The CDR3 consists of 15 residues. CDR3 coding DNA: TGTGCCAGTACCCTAACTGGTGTGGGGGGACAGCCCCAGCATTTT. Encoded protein: CASTLTGVGGQPQHF. The complete variable domain, with remaining parts taken from reference TRBV19 and TRBJ1-5, reads DGGITQSPKYLFRKEGQNVTLSCEQNLNHDAMYWYRQDPGQGLRLIYYSQIVNDFQKGDIAEGYSVSREKKESFPLTVTSAQKNPTAFYLCASTLTGVGGQPQHFGDGTRLSIL.

The genes are TRBV27 and TRBJ2-1; TRBD1 is a possible D gene (7 bases). There are 17 residues in the CDR3. Germline CDR1 and CDR2: MNHEY and SMNVEV (reference sequence). V was shortened by 5 bases and J by 5 bases, with 22 bases between the two germline ends. CDR3 sequence reads: CASSPRGQGEADNEQFF. As DNA, the CDR3 is TGTGCCAGCAGTCCCCGGGGGCAGGGGGAGGCGGACAATGAGCAGTTCTTC.

A note on this clone: A read error may account for a junction end that differs from germline. The rearrangement uses TRBV5-1 and TRBJ2-1; 7 bases align to TRBD2. The length of the CDR3 is 18 residues. CDR1 and CDR2 (germline): SGHRS, YFSETQ. In nucleotides, the CDR3 is TGCGCCAGCAGCCTACGAATTTCTAGCGGAGGGTCCTTCAATGAGCAGTTCTTC. Its translation is CASSLRISSGGSFNEQFF.

CDR3: CAISPNNGGTRGNEQFF. In DNA, the CDR3 is TGTGCCATCAGCCCGAACAATGGGGGGACTAGAGGGAATGAGCAGTTCTTC. The chain joins TRBV10-3 to TRBJ2-1; 8 positions match TRBD2. V lost 6 bases, J lost 7 bases, and 17 bases stayed unmatched. Germline V gene sequence: CDR1 ENHRY, CDR2 SYGVKD. The CDR3 covers 17 residues.

V and J are TRBV19 and TRBJ2-1; D call uncertain. Germline V CDR1 and CDR2: LNHDA, SQIVND (reference sequence). There are 12 residues in the CDR3. Trimming took 5 bases from V and 2 from J, leaving 4 bases between them. The DNA for the CDR3 is TGTGCCAGTAGTCTCCCCTACAATGAGCAGTTCTTC. It encodes CASSLPYNEQFF.

V gene TRBV30 combines with J gene TRBJ2-5, with 12 bases matching TRBD2. CDR1 and CDR2 (germline): GTSNPN, SVGIG (reference sequence). This CDR3 has 16 amino acids. The V and J ends lost 4 bases and 4 bases, in that order; junction bases with no gene match: 10. Here the CDR3 DNA reads TGTGCCTGGATCTCTCGCCTAGCGGGAGGGCCAGAGACCCAGTACTTC. Translating gives CAWISRLAGGPETQYF.

The chain employs TRBV2 and TRBJ1-5; D gene unclear. V dropped 4 bases and J dropped 5 bases, with 12 bases sitting between them. The germline V gene encodes CDR1 SNHLY and CDR2 FYNNEI. The CDR3 is 14 residues long. CDR3 in amino acids: CASSGGNGDQPQHF. The CDR3 DNA is TGTGCCAGCAGTGGAGGGAACGGTGATCAGCCCCAGCATTTT.